The T cell receptor beta chain described here comes from a study of shared clonotypes between healthy human individuals. At the deep level, the assay was run. Researchers sequenced unsorted PBMC DNA using ten immunoSEQ deep assay plates. Using immunoSEQ multiplex PCR, the repertoire was profiled, and TCRdb retains in-frame clones only, with some absent. The sample holds roughly 450,000 clones, around 79% seen once. CDR1 and CDR2 (germline): GTSNPN, SVGIG (reference sequence). The junction had 8 bases not matched to a gene; V was cut back by 3 bases and J by 9 bases. The CDR3 runs to 14 residues. The gene calls are TRBV30 and TRBJ2-1; 10 bases fit TRBD2. The sample taken for sequencing was PBMCs. The origin of this receptor is a woman aged 35 to 49 in good health. Some clones in this sample may be carry-over from other donors' samples. The CDR3 here is CAWRSSGSGGEQFF. The CDR3 DNA is TGTGCCTGGAGATCTAGCGGGAGTGGCGGTGAGCAGTTCTTC.